This T cell receptor (beta chain) was documented in a study of beta chain features in type 1 diabetes. V was shortened by 0 bases and J by 8 bases, with 14 bases between the two germline ends. The CDR3 runs 14 residues. Germline-derived CDR1 and CDR2 are SGHRS and YFSETQ. The whole isolated RNA underwent reverse transcription, so sequencing captured expressed TCRB transcripts. Some clones are missing from TCRdb's copy, which holds only in-frame ones; the method was immunoSEQ multiplex PCR. Of hundreds of thousands of clones in the sample, 14% were seen once. The sequence was collected from a middle-aged woman in good health. Sample: naive CD4+ T cells from blood. This chain joins TRBV5-1 and TRBJ1-2; possibly TRBD1 for D (6 bases). CDR3 DNA: TGCGCCAGCAGCTTGGGGCAGCAGGGGTGGGGCTACACCTTC. It specifies CASSLGQQGWGYTF.